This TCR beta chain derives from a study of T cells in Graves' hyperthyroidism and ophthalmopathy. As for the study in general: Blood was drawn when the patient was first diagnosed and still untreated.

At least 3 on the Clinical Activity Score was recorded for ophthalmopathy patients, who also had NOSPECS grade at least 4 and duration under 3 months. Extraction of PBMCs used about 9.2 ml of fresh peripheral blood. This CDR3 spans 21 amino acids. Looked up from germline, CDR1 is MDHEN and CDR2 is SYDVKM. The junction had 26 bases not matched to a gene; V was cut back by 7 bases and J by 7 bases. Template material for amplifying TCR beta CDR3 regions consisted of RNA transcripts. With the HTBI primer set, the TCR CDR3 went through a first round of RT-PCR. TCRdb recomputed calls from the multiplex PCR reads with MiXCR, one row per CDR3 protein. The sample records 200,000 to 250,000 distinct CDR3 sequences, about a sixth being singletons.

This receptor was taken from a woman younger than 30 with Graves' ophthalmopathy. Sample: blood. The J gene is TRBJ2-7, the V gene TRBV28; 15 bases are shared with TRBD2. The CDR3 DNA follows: TGTGCCAGCAACCCAACGGTGAGGACTAGCGGGGGGGCCGGAACGCCGCCTGAGCAGTACTTC. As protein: CASNPTVRTSGGAGTPPEQYF.